The 32 T cell receptor beta chains presented below share a single source sample, sequenced in a study of graft-versus-host responses after intestinal transplantation. The data were produced by immunoSEQ multiplex PCR, yet TCRdb's version contains in-frame clones alone and is incomplete. The profile covers 73,000 or so clones, with 90% appearing a single time and approximately 4.1% taken by the ten largest. For these receptors, no antigen is known. The specimen comprised unstimulated CD8+ T cells sorted from spleen or lymph node cells, sampled before transplant. The receptors stem from a human donor who was the organ donor for an intestinal transplant.

The chain has TRBV4-2 and TRBJ1-4; D call uncertain. The CDR3 spans 16 residues. V was cut by 0 bases and J by 5 bases, with 13 bases left in between. Per germline, CDR1 LGHNA and CDR2 YNFKEQ. CDR3 coding DNA: TGTGCCAGCAGCCAAGATCCGAACAGTTTAAATGAAAAACTGTTTTTT. Translation gives CASSQDPNSLNEKLFF.

V gene TRBV27 combines with J gene TRBJ2-5; D is ambiguous. Trimming shortened V by 5 bases and J by 3 bases, and 13 bases separated the two germline ends. The CDR3 contains 14 residues. Germline V CDR1 and CDR2: MNHEY, SMNVEV (reference sequence). Written as DNA, the CDR3 is TGTGCCAGCAGTCCCGGGTCTAGAGAAGAGACCCAGTACTTC. Its translation: CASSPGSREETQYF.

CDR3 DNA sequence: TGTGCCAGCAGTGCAACCGGGACAGGGGGTTACGAGCAGTACGTC. Amino acid sequence: CASSATGTGGYEQYV. V gene TRBV2 combines with J gene TRBJ2-7, with TRBD1 identical over 11 bases. This CDR3 is built from 15 residues. Trimming took 4 bases from V and 4 from J; bases not matched to a gene: 6. The V gene's germline CDR1 is SNHLY and CDR2 FYNNEI.

The genes are TRBV7-9 and TRBJ2-3; D is ambiguous. The V end lost 5 bases, the J end lost 5 bases, and 8 bases lay between the germline ends. CDR1 and CDR2 from the germline V gene are SEHNR and FQNEAQ (reference sequence). This CDR3 is built from 12 residues. Written as DNA, the CDR3 is TGTGCCAGCAGCCTACCACGAGATACGCAGTATTTT. Encoded protein: CASSLPRDTQYF.

V and J are TRBV29-1 and TRBJ2-2, with 8 bases matching TRBD2. The CDR3 extends over 13 amino acids. The junction had 5 bases not matched to a gene; V was cut back by 7 bases and J by 4 bases. From germline, CDR1 is SQVTM and CDR2 ANQGSEA. The CDR3 protein is CSAAGGGTGELFF. CDR3 nucleotides: TGCAGCGCCGCGGGGGGCGGCACCGGGGAGCTGTTTTTT.

V usage is TRBV11-3 and J usage is TRBJ2-3; D unclear. Trimming shortened V by 3 bases and J by 5 bases, and 9 bases separated the two germline ends. CDR1 SGHNT and CDR2 YENEEA come from the germline V gene. The CDR3 contains 13 residues. The CDR3 sequence: CASSFSTGDTQYF. CDR3 coding DNA: TGTGCCAGCAGCTTCTCTACTGGAGATACGCAGTATTTT.

This sequence joins TRBV9 and TRBJ2-3, with TRBD2 identical over 10 bases. Germline assignment: CDR1 SGDLS and CDR2 YYNGEE. J gave up 4 bases and V 3 bases, and 8 bases lay outside the gene matches. The CDR3 has 16 residues. The CDR3 region is CASSEWSGGASDTQYF. CDR3 coding DNA: TGTGCCAGCAGCGAGTGGAGCGGGGGGGCATCAGATACGCAGTATTTT.

The chain uses TRBV4-1 and TRBJ1-3; 10 bases match TRBD1. Germline values: CDR1 MGHRA, CDR2 YSYEKL. Trimming cost V 4 bases and J 1 base; bases outside gene matches: 1. The CDR3 spans 15 residues. The CDR3 sequence is CASSPDRGSGNTIYF. The DNA for the CDR3 is TGCGCCAGCAGCCCGGACAGGGGGTCTGGAAACACCATATATTTT.

The V and J genes are TRBV6-5 and TRBJ2-1; the match to TRBD1 covers 9 bases. The CDR3 sequence is 15 residues long. Germline trimming cut 0 bases from V and 7 bases from J; bases unmatched to any gene: 4. Per germline, CDR1 MNHEY and CDR2 SVGAGI. In nucleotides, the CDR3 is TGTGCCAGCAGTTACTCAGGGGACAGGGTAAATGAGCAGTTCTTC. It specifies CASSYSGDRVNEQFF.

The V call is TRBV28, the J call TRBJ2-6; D ambiguous. Per germline, CDR1 MDHEN and CDR2 SYDVKM. Trimming took 0 bases from V and 0 from J, leaving 6 bases between them. The CDR3 is made up of 16 amino acids. DNA of the CDR3: TGTGCCAGCAGTTTATGGCGGTTCTCTGGGGCCAACGTCCTGACTTTC. Translating it yields CASSLWRFSGANVLTF.

This clone occurred once. This chain joins TRBV12-5 and TRBJ2-7; no definite D call. V was clipped by 6 bases and J by 3 bases, with 9 bases between them. The V gene's germline CDR1 is LGHNT and CDR2 FRNRAP. The CDR3 contains 12 residues. The chain's CDR3 is CASGTPSYEQYV. The DNA for the CDR3 is TGTGCTAGTGGGACACCAAGCTACGAGCAGTACGTC.

This clone has a single count. The chain links TRBV4-1 to TRBJ2-2; D is possibly TRBD2 (6 bases). The CDR3 sequence is 16 residues long. Trimming took off 6 bases at V and 3 bases at J, with 17 bases between the two ends. The germline gives CDR1 MGHRA, CDR2 YSYEKL. This CDR3 reads CASRRLVHWDTGELFF. As DNA, the CDR3 is TGCGCCAGCAGGCGACTAGTTCATTGGGACACCGGGGAGCTGTTTTTT.

V usage is TRBV4-1 and J usage is TRBJ2-7, with 8 bases matching TRBD1. V shed 0 bases and J 4 bases; nucleotides not matched to a gene: 20. This CDR3 is 20 amino acids long. The germline CDR1 and CDR2 sequences are MGHRA and YSYEKL. The CDR3 region has the DNA TGCGCCAGCAGCCAAGAAGATTCTTGGGCACAGGGGGACGGTGGGTACGAGCAGTACGTC. This encodes CASSQEDSWAQGDGGYEQYV.

The chain recombines TRBV11-3 with TRBJ2-1, with a tentative D call TRBD1 (6 bases). The CDR3 runs 14 residues. V was pared by 1 base and J by 8 bases, with 12 bases between. From germline, CDR1 is SGHNT and CDR2 YENEEA. The CDR3, as DNA: TGTGCCAGCAGCTTAGGATACGCAGGGGATGAGCAGTTCTTC. Amino acids: CASSLGYAGDEQFF.

The chain uses TRBV15 and TRBJ1-2; TRBD1 matches at 7 bases. The CDR3 length is 15 residues. Losses at the gene ends were 1 base for V and 4 bases for J; bases not matched to a gene: 6. Germline V CDR1 and CDR2: LNHNV, YYDKDF (reference sequence). The CDR3 sequence is CATSRGAGQLYGYTF. CDR3 DNA: TGTGCCACCAGCAGAGGGGCGGGACAGCTCTATGGCTACACCTTC. The entire variable domain, with the rest obtained from reference TRBV15 and TRBJ1-2, is as follows: DAMVIQNPRYQVTQFGKPVTLSCSQTLNHNVMYWYQQKSSQAPKLLFHYYDKDFNNEADTPDNFQSRRPNTSFCFLDIRSPGLGDTAMYLCATSRGAGQLYGYTFGSGTRLTVV.

The chain joins TRBV19 to TRBJ1-5; the D is unclear. Trimming cost V 3 bases and J 2 bases, with 5 bases left between them. The CDR3 totals 13 residues. From germline, CDR1 is LNHDA and CDR2 SQIVND (reference sequence). DNA of the CDR3: TGTGCCAGTAGTATCTCGGGCAATCAGCCCCAGCATTTT. This codes for CASSISGNQPQHF.

The V call is TRBV29-1, the J call TRBJ2-2; 10 nucleotides agree with TRBD1. The germline CDR1 and CDR2 sequences are SQVTM and ANQGSEA. V shed 0 bases and J 6 bases; nucleotides not matched to a gene: 4. The CDR3 is 15 residues long. CDR3 region: CSVEDRDRGSGELFF. In DNA form, the CDR3 reads TGCAGCGTTGAAGATAGGGACAGGGGTTCCGGGGAGCTGTTTTTT.

J is TRBJ1-6 and V is TRBV2; D uncertain. Germline loops: CDR1 SNHLY, CDR2 FYNNEI. The CDR3 sequence is 17 residues long. The V gene lost 6 bases and the J gene lost 0 bases, with 15 bases spanning the gap. DNA for the CDR3: TGTGCCAGCAGGGTTTCAGAGGAGAGCTCCTATAATTCACCCCTCCACTTT. This translates into CASRVSEESSYNSPLHF. The whole variable domain, remainder taken from reference TRBV2 and TRBJ1-6, is EPEVTQTPSHQVTQMGQEVILRCVPISNHLYFYWYRQILGQKVEFLVSFYNNEISEKSEIFDDQFSVERPDGSNFTLKIRSTKLEDSAMYFCASRVSEESSYNSPLHFGNGTRLTVT.

CDR3 bases: TGTGCCAGCAGAATACAGGGGGACACTGAAGCTTTCTTT. Its translation: CASRIQGDTEAFF. The chain uses TRBV5-4 and TRBJ1-1, with 8 nucleotides matching TRBD1. V lost 5 bases, J lost 3 bases, and 3 bases stayed unmatched. Germline V gene sequence: CDR1 SGHNT, CDR2 YYREEE (reference sequence). There are 13 residues in the CDR3.

The CDR3 sequence: CASSQFGGGAYEQYV. The CDR3 region has the DNA TGTGCCAGCAGCCAATTTGGAGGGGGGGCCTACGAGCAGTACGTC. The chain joins TRBV4-2 to TRBJ2-7; TRBD2 is a possible D gene (7 bases). Per germline, CDR1 LGHNA and CDR2 YNFKEQ. The V and J ends lost 2 bases and 2 bases respectively, with 13 bases between them. CDR3 length: 15 residues.

The CDR3 DNA follows: TGTGCCAGCAGTTTCTGGGAGCACGTTACAGATACGCAGTATTTT. Encoded protein: CASSFWEHVTDTQYF. The genes are TRBV28 and TRBJ2-3, with D tentatively TRBD2 (5 bases). The V gene's germline CDR1 is MDHEN and CDR2 SYDVKM. V was clipped by 3 bases and J by 3 bases, with 13 bases between them. There are 15 residues in the CDR3.

CDR3 DNA: TGTGCCAGCAGTTACGGAGGGGAGGACACTGAAGCTTTCTTT. It encodes CASSYGGEDTEAFF. The V and J genes are TRBV6-6 and TRBJ1-1, with a tentative D call TRBD1 (5 bases). V lost 2 bases and J 3 bases, leaving 10 bases between the germline ends. Per the germline V gene, CDR1 is MNHNY and CDR2 is SVGAGI (reference sequence). This CDR3 has 14 residues.

The chain has TRBV6-1 and TRBJ1-1; the D gene is possibly TRBD1 (6 bases). V gave up 1 base and J gave up 2 bases, with 11 bases separating them. Germline V gene lookup returns CDR1 MNHNS and CDR2 SASEGT. CDR3 length: 15 amino acids. The CDR3 sequence is CASSEGPGGNTEAFF. The CDR3 DNA is TGTGCCAGCAGTGAAGGACCGGGGGGCAACACTGAAGCTTTCTTT.

The J gene is TRBJ2-1, the V gene TRBV5-1; 7 bases map to TRBD1. The V and J ends lost 4 bases and 6 bases, in that order; junction bases with no gene match: 7. CDR3 length: 14 residues. The V gene's germline CDR1 is SGHRS and CDR2 YFSETQ. Here the CDR3 reads CASSPRRQGNEQFF. The CDR3 coding sequence is TGCGCCAGCAGCCCCCGTAGACAGGGCAATGAGCAGTTCTTC. The full variable domain, its missing parts supplied by reference TRBV5-1 and TRBJ2-1, is KAGVTQTPRYLIKTRGQQVTLSCSPISGHRSVSWYQQTPGQGLQFLFEYFSETQRNKGNFPGRFSGRQFSNSRSEMNVSTLELGDSALYLCASSPRRQGNEQFFGPGTRLTVL.

This clone occurred a few times. The chain joins TRBV6-4 to TRBJ2-1, with a tentative D call TRBD2 (6 bases). Germline V gives CDR1 MRHNA, CDR2 SNTAGT. CDR3 size: 12 residues. The V and J ends lost 5 bases and 9 bases respectively, with 11 bases between them. For the CDR3, the DNA is TGTGCCAGCAGTCCAACGGAGGGTGAGCAGTTCTTC. This translates into CASSPTEGEQFF.

Here the CDR3 reads CASSQGRFVREETEAFF. The DNA for the CDR3 is TGTGCCAGCAGCCAAGGAAGGTTTGTCAGGGAGGAAACTGAAGCTTTCTTT. The chain joins TRBV4-2 to TRBJ1-1; weak D call: TRBD1 (5 bases). The germline CDR1 and CDR2 sequences are LGHNA and YNFKEQ. This CDR3 region has 17 residues. Between the trimmed V and J ends, which lost 1 base and 5 bases, there was a span of 20 bases.

The chain employs TRBV5-6 and TRBJ2-7, with TRBD2 identical over 12 bases. Trimming removed 3 bases from V and 1 base from J; junction bases left unmatched: 5. CDR1 is SGHDT, CDR2 YYEEEE, per germline. There are 16 residues in the CDR3. The DNA of the CDR3 is TGTGCCAGCAGCTCACTAGCGGGGGGCCCTTCCTACGAGCAGTACGTC. Translated: CASSSLAGGPSYEQYV.

The CDR3 region is CASSSGGTKQYV. Written as DNA, the CDR3 is TGTGCCAGCAGCTCCGGGGGGACCAAGCAGTACGTC. This chain uses TRBV7-9 with TRBJ2-7, with 7 bases matching TRBD2. CDR1 is SEHNR and CDR2 is FQNEAQ in the germline V gene (reference sequence). The CDR3 runs to 12 residues. Trimming removed 4 bases from V and 8 bases from J; junction bases left unmatched: 5.

The CDR3 sequence is CASPRDTSTDTQYF. The CDR3 nucleotides read TGTGCCAGCCCCCGGGACACAAGCACAGATACGCAGTATTTT. V usage is TRBV2 and J usage is TRBJ2-3; the D gene is possibly TRBD1 (6 bases). Trimming removed 8 bases from V and 0 bases from J, with 12 bases in between. This CDR3 is built from 14 residues. CDR1 is SNHLY and CDR2 is FYNNEI in the germline V gene.

The chain is built from TRBV5-1 and TRBJ2-1; 12 bases align to TRBD2. The CDR3 is 19 residues long. V dropped 3 bases and J dropped 6; count of bases not matched to a gene: 16. Looked up from germline, CDR1 is SGHRS and CDR2 is YFSETQ. The CDR3: CASSSNARRLAGESNEQFF. CDR3 coding DNA: TGCGCCAGCAGCTCAAACGCGCGTCGACTAGCGGGGGAGTCCAATGAGCAGTTCTTC.

The CDR3 loop reads CASSLGHRGLSSDSPLHF. In DNA form, the CDR3 reads TGTGCCAGCAGCTTAGGACACAGGGGGCTCTCATCTGATTCACCCCTCCACTTT. The V gene is TRBV7-2, the J gene TRBJ1-6, with 9 bases that match TRBD1. CDR1 SGHTA and CDR2 FQGNSA come from the germline V gene. After removal of 1 base from V and 8 bases from J, the junction contained 12 bases not matched to a gene. CDR3 length: 18 amino acids. Variable domain in full (rest from reference TRBV7-2 and TRBJ1-6): GAGVSQSPSNKVTEKGKDVELRCDPISGHTALYWYRQSLGQGLEFLIYFQGNSAPDKSGLPSDRFSAERTGGSVSTLTIQRTQQEDSAVYLCASSLGHRGLSSDSPLHFGNGTRLTVT.

The rearrangement links TRBV9 to TRBJ2-2; TRBD2 is a possible D gene (6 bases). The CDR3 consists of 14 residues. Germline CDR1 and CDR2: SGDLS and YYNGEE. V lost 3 bases and J lost 4, with 10 bases in between. The CDR3 nucleotides read TGTGCCAGCAGCGAGACCGGGGGCACCGGGGAGCTGTTTTTT. It translates to CASSETGGTGELFF.